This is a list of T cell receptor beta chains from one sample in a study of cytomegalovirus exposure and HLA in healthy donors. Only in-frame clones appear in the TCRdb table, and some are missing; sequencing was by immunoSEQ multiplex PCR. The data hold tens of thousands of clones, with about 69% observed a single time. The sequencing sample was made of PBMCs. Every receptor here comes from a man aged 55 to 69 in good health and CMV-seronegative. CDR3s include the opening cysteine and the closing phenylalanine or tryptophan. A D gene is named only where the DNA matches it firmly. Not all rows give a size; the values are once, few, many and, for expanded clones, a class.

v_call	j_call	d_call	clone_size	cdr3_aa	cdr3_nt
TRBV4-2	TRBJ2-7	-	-	CASSQVAQYEQYF	TGTGCCAGCAGCCAAGTGGCTCAATACGAGCAGTACTTC
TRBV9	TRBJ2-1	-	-	CASSPTGNSYNEQFF	TGTGCCAGCAGCCCCACAGGGAACTCCTACAATGAGCAGTTCTTC
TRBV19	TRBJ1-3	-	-	CASSIVAAGNTIYF	TGTGCCAGTAGTATAGTGGCAGCTGGAAACACCATATATTTT
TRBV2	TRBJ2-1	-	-	CASSEGNLRNEQFF	TGTGCCAGCAGTGAAGGTAATTTGAGGAATGAGCAGTTCTTC
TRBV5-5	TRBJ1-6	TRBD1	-	CASSFGTGGGNSPLHF	TGTGCCAGCAGCTTCGGAACAGGGGGCGGCAATTCACCCCTCCACTTT
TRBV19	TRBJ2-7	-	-	CASTTRGDSSYEQYF	TGTGCCAGTACCACCAGGGGGGACAGCTCCTACGAGCAGTACTTC
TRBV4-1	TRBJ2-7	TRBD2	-	CASSRRGGLEQYF	TGCGCCAGCAGCCGTCGGGGGGGTCTCGAGCAGTACTTC
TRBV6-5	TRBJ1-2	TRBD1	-	CASSQTGGGPYGYTF	TGTGCCAGCAGTCAGACAGGGGGCGGTCCCTATGGCTACACCTTC
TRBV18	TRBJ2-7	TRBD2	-	CASSPVLAGGEEQYF	TGTGCCAGCTCACCGGTGTTAGCGGGGGGGGAGGAGCAGTACTTC
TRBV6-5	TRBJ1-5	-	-	CASSPIGGFNQPQHF	TGTGCCAGCAGTCCCATCGGGGGATTCAATCAGCCCCAGCATTTT
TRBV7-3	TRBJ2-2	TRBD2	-	CASTLAGGTNTGELFF	TGTGCCAGCACCCTAGCGGGGGGTACGAACACCGGGGAGCTGTTTTTT
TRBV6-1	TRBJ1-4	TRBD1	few	CASHRGPDEKLFF	TGTGCCAGTCATAGGGGGCCCGATGAAAAACTGTTTTTT
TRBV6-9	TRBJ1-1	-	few	CASSYLGGAWVNTEAFF	TGTGCCAGCAGTTATCTCGGGGGGGCGTGGGTGAACACTGAAGCTTTCTTT
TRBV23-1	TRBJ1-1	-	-	CASSHLAGDGNTEAFF	TGCGCCAGCAGTCACCTGGCAGGGGACGGTAACACTGAAGCTTTCTTT
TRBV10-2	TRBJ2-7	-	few	CASSISYEQYF	TGCGCCAGCAGCATCTCCTACGAGCAGTACTTC
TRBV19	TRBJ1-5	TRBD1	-	CASSEQGNQPQHF	TGTGCCAGTAGTGAACAGGGGAATCAGCCCCAGCATTTT
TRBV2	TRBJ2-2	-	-	CASSERLAGSVNTGELFF	TGTGCCAGCAGTGAAAGGTTGGCAGGGTCAGTGAATACCGGGGAGCTGTTTTTT
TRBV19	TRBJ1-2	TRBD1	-	CASSTGTGRSGYTF	TGTGCCAGTAGTACGGGGACAGGGCGGTCTGGCTACACCTTC
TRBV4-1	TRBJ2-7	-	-	CASSQAPENYRVGYEQYF	TGCGCCAGCAGCCAAGCCCCCGAGAACTACAGGGTTGGCTACGAGCAGTACTTC
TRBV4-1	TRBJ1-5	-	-	CASSQDTGPNQPQHF	TGCGCCAGCAGCCAAGATACAGGCCCGAATCAGCCCCAGCATTTT
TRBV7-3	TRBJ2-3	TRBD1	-	CASSPSWTGYLYF	TGTGCCAGCAGCCCAAGTTGGACAGGGTATTTGTATTTT
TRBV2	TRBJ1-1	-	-	CARQTGESAFF	TGTGCCCGCCAAACGGGGGAAAGCGCTTTCTTT
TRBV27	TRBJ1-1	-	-	CASPEQGADNTEAFF	TGTGCCAGCCCTGAACAGGGCGCAGATAACACTGAAGCTTTCTTT
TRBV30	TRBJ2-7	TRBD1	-	CAWSPGTGVGYEQYF	TGTGCCTGGAGTCCCGGGACAGGGGTAGGGTACGAGCAGTACTTC
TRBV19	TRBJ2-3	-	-	CASTSGGDRSTDTQYF	TGTGCCAGTACCTCGGGGGGGGACAGAAGCACAGATACGCAGTATTTT
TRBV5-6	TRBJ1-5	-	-	CASSFYGGGNQPQHF	TGTGCCAGCAGCTTTTACGGCGGCGGCAATCAGCCCCAGCATTTT
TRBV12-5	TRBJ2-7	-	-	CASGGQKPYEQYF	TGTGCTAGTGGTGGACAGAAACCCTACGAGCAGTACTTC
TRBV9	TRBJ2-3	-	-	CASSVEPYTDTQYF	TGTGCCAGCAGCGTAGAACCCTACACAGATACGCAGTATTTT
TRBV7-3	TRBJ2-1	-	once	CASSLTRARRYNEQFF	TGTGCCAGCAGCTTAACGAGGGCTAGGAGATACAATGAGCAGTTCTTC
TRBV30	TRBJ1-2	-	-	CAWSVEGAGMGGYTF	TGTGCCTGGAGTGTAGAAGGGGCTGGGATGGGTGGCTACACCTTC
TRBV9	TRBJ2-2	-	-	CASRPPSEGTGELFF	TGTGCCAGCAGGCCTCCCTCCGAGGGAACCGGGGAGCTGTTTTTT
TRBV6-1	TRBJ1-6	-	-	CASSERGAYNSPLHF	TGTGCCAGCAGTGAACGGGGTGCTTATAATTCACCCCTCCACTTT
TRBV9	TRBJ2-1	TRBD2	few	CASSAPRGGVGSYNEQFF	TGTGCCAGCAGCGCCCCCCGGGGGGGGGTCGGCTCCTACAATGAGCAGTTCTTC
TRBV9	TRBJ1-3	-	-	CASSVTYGSSGNTIYF	TGTGCCAGCAGCGTAACCTACGGTAGCTCTGGAAACACCATATATTTT
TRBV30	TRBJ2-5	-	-	CAWSEGNSAMETQYF	TGTGCCTGGAGTGAGGGGAACTCGGCGATGGAGACCCAGTACTTC
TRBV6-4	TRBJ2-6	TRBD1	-	CASSEGQASSGANVLTF	TGTGCCAGCAGCGAAGGACAGGCCAGCTCTGGGGCCAACGTCCTGACTTTC
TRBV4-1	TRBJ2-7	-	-	CASSQDSYEQYF	TGCGCCAGCAGCCAAGACTCGTACGAGCAGTACTTC
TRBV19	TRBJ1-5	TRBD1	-	CASSPTGGNQPQHF	TGTGCCAGTAGCCCGACAGGGGGCAATCAGCCCCAGCATTTT
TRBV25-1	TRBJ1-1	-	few	CASFRDTEAFF	TGTGCCAGCTTTCGGGACACTGAAGCTTTCTTT
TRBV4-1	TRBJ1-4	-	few	CASSQEGRANEKLFF	TGCGCCAGCAGCCAAGAGGGCAGGGCTAATGAAAAACTGTTTTTT
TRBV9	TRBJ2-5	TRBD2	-	CASSVEGSGGWETQYF	TGTGCCAGCAGCGTAGAGGGTAGCGGGGGTTGGGAGACCCAGTACTTC
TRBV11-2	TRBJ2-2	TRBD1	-	CASSPGDRGFGELFF	TGTGCCAGCAGCCCGGGGGACAGGGGCTTCGGGGAGCTGTTTTTT
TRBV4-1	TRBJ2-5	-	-	CASSPRLGQETQYF	TGCGCCAGCAGCCCAAGACTTGGCCAAGAGACCCAGTACTTC
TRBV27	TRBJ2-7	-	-	CASSFFRGYEQYF	TGTGCCAGCAGTTTCTTCAGGGGATACGAGCAGTACTTC
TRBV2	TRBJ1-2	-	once	CASSGVVYYGYTF	TGTGCCAGCAGTGGTGTAGTCTATTATGGCTACACCTTC
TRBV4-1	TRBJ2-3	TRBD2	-	CASSQDGTSGGTDTQYF	TGCGCCAGCAGCCAAGATGGGACTAGCGGGGGAACAGATACGCAGTATTTT
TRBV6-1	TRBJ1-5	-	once	CASSPGLGGNQPQHF	TGTGCCAGCAGCCCGGGATTGGGCGGCAATCAGCCCCAGCATTTT
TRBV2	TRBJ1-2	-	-	CASKLSNYGYTF	TGTGCCAGCAAACTGAGTAACTATGGCTACACCTTC
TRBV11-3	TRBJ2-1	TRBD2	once	CASSRGLADYNEQFF	TGTGCCAGCAGCCGGGGACTAGCGGACTACAATGAGCAGTTCTTC
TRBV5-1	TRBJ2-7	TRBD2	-	CATPGGSSYEQYF	TGCGCCACGCCGGGCGGGAGCTCCTACGAGCAGTACTTC
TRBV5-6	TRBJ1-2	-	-	CASSSGVAYGYTF	TGTGCCAGCAGCTCCGGGGTGGCCTATGGCTACACCTTC
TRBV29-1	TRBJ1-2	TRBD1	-	CSTRDSFDGYTF	TGCAGCACCAGGGACAGCTTTGATGGCTACACCTTC
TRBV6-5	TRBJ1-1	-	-	CASTSRGNTEAFF	TGTGCCAGCACTTCCCGGGGGAACACTGAAGCTTTCTTT
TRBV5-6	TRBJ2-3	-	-	CASTPGGAEEYF	TGTGCCAGCACCCCCGGAGGGGCCGAGGAGTATTTT
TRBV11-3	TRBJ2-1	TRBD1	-	CASSPFRPGTGGYNEQFF	TGTGCCAGCAGCCCTTTTCGACCCGGGACAGGGGGGTACAATGAGCAGTTCTTC
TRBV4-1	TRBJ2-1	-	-	CASSQWGGAYNEQFF	TGCGCCAGCAGCCAATGGGGCGGGGCCTACAATGAGCAGTTCTTC
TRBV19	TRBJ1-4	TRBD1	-	CASSNTRGLENEKLFF	TGTGCCAGTAGTAACACCAGGGGGCTCGAAAATGAAAAACTGTTTTTT
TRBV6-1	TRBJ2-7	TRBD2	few	CASHLSSGGWNEQYF	TGTGCCAGCCATCTCTCGTCGGGGGGTTGGAACGAGCAGTACTTC
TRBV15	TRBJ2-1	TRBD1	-	CATSGRTGIGNEQFF	TGTGCCACCAGCGGGCGGACAGGGATAGGGAATGAGCAGTTCTTC